The source of this T cell receptor beta chain is a study of blood T cell repertoires in COVID-19. Study information: The United States, Italy and Spain provided the acute and convalescent COVID-19 samples. The analysed material was cDNA or gDNA that came from T cells, B-cell-depleted T cells, or PBMCs.

Per the authors' pipeline: Amplifying reference gene primers gave estimates of nucleated cell counts. Some clones are missing from TCRdb's copy, which holds only in-frame ones; the method was immunoSEQ multiplex PCR. From that table come the V and J calls and clone size; the DNA was used to work out D and trimming. The table includes roughly 430,000 clones, around nine tenths detected once. Recruits, aged roughly 18 to 100 years, lived in 24 US areas. With 3 bases removed from V and 0 bases from J, the gap between germline ends came to 8 bases. The V gene's germline CDR1 is MDHEN and CDR2 SYDVKM. There are 15 residues in the CDR3.

This clonotype was sampled from a woman between 18 and 29 years old who had been exposed to COVID-19. Source material: PBMCs or T cells enriched from blood (not recorded which). This rearrangement joins TRBV28 to TRBJ2-2; tentative D call: TRBD2 (6 bases). This CDR3 is CASSFGGANTGELFF. The CDR3, as DNA: TGTGCCAGCAGTTTCGGGGGTGCGAACACCGGGGAGCTGTTTTTT.